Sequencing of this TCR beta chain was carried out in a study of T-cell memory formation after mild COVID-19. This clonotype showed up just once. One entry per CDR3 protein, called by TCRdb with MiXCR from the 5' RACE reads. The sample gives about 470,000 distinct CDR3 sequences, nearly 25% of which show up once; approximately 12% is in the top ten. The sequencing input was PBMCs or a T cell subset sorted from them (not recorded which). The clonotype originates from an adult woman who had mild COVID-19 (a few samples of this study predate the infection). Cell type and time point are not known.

As DNA, the CDR3 is TGCGCCAGCAGCTTCACATTTCCGGGGACAGATACGCAGTATTTT. Its translation: CASSFTFPGTDTQYF. The chain uses TRBV5-1 and TRBJ2-3, with D possibly matching TRBD2 (5 bases). V was shortened by 2 bases and J by 3 bases, with 13 bases between the two germline ends. The CDR3 length is 15 residues. Germline CDR1 is SGHRS and CDR2 is YFSETQ. Filled out from reference TRBV5-1 and TRBJ2-3, the complete variable domain reads KAGVTQTPRYLIKTRGQQVTLSCSPISGHRSVSWYQQTPGQGLQFLFEYFSETQRNKGNFPGRFSGRQFSNSRSEMNVSTLELGDSALYLCASSFTFPGTDTQYFGPGTRLTVL.